Listed below are T cell receptor beta chains from one sample, sequenced in a study of shared clonotypes between healthy human individuals. Generated by immunoSEQ multiplex PCR, the TCRdb table keeps only in-frame clones and is missing some. The sample contains about 2.1 million clones, about 94% of which appear only once. Specimen: naive CD8+ T cells from PBMCs. These receptor sequences come from a man between 18 and 35 years old in good health. Some clones in this sample may be carry-over from other donors' samples. Each CDR3 is given without its conserved first and last residue. Fields, in order: V gene, J gene, CDR3 protein.

TRBV9	TRBJ2-6	ASSPHTSQQVLT
TRBV19	TRBJ2-1	ASAGGKNEQF
TRBV15	TRBJ2-7	ATSNPGQGYVEQY
TRBV6-5	TRBJ2-7	ASSLGTGGIYEQY
TRBV5-4	TRBJ2-3	ASSKHPLADGTDTQY
TRBV5-4	TRBJ2-5	ASSRRDSTWETQY
TRBV19	TRBJ2-5	ASSHQVYQETQY
TRBV29-1	TRBJ2-7	SVRDKLYEQY
TRBV27	TRBJ2-7	ASSFSGTYEQY
TRBV5-5	TRBJ2-1	ASSLAVRLGSPYNEQF
TRBV4-1	TRBJ1-2	ASSPQGFGYT
TRBV5-4	TRBJ2-5	ASSLGRGGAYETQY
TRBV19	TRBJ2-7	ASSIGQSHEQY
TRBV9	TRBJ2-5	ASSVALGETQY
TRBV5-4	TRBJ2-3	ASSLEATRTDTQY
TRBV10-3	TRBJ2-7	AIRHTGAYEQY
TRBV2	TRBJ2-2	ASSADRTNTGELF
TRBV7-9	TRBJ2-3	ASRGRTGGSTDTQY
TRBV4-3	TRBJ2-5	ASSQGRRFQETQY
TRBV5-5	TRBJ2-1	ASSRGASDSSYNEQF
TRBV9	TRBJ2-1	ASSLSGRLPGVEQF
TRBV15	TRBJ2-5	ATSSETSGRDQETQY
TRBV6-1	TRBJ2-7	ASSEVVSYEQY
TRBV9	TRBJ2-1	ASSGRDLKEQF
TRBV7-6	TRBJ2-7	ASSLTSGYEQY
TRBV27	TRBJ2-7	ASSFQGGSYEQY
TRBV21-1	TRBJ2-7	ASSKGGGTYEQY
TRBV7-9	TRBJ1-1	ASSVRGGVNTEAF
TRBV28	TRBJ1-3	ASNGGQGRVSGNTIY
TRBV18	TRBJ1-2	ASSPWGGTPSFDGYT
TRBV29-1	TRBJ2-7	SVYMPHSGEQY
TRBV29-1	TRBJ2-7	SAQLGPYEQY
TRBV5-4	TRBJ1-2	ASSQGQGSSGYT
TRBV5-4	TRBJ2-1	ASSQNRGNEQF
TRBV6-5	TRBJ2-7	ASSYRQVSSYEQY
TRBV19	TRBJ2-2	ATSDRGNTGELF
TRBV29-1	TRBJ2-2	SVVIPGLAGGTGELF
TRBV7-9	TRBJ1-5	ASSTNTGLGNQPQH
TRBV29-1	TRBJ2-1	SVVQGLGNNEQF
TRBV5-4	TRBJ2-7	ASSPLLPSGVTYEQY
TRBV7-9	TRBJ2-5	ASNSYGQLQETQY
TRBV27	TRBJ2-1	ASSGRVLEQF
TRBV6-5	TRBJ2-2	ASSYSMGGRGELF
TRBV6-5	TRBJ2-1	ASSYKGWEQF
TRBV7-9	TRBJ1-1	ASGELGMNTEAF
TRBV16	TRBJ1-1	ASSQSEGNTEAF
TRBV13	TRBJ1-2	ASSSPQGMWANYGYT
TRBV19	TRBJ1-2	ASSGQAIRDGYT
TRBV4-1	TRBJ1-1	ASSLRSGMGTEAF
TRBV5-1	TRBJ1-1	ASSLVVNTEAF
TRBV7-2	TRBJ2-7	ASRLAGDYEQY
TRBV9	TRBJ2-1	ASSERDYSSYNEQF
TRBV14	TRBJ2-1	ASSPWDSGLNEQF